These 19 T cell receptor beta chains were sequenced from one sample in a study of blood T cell repertoires in COVID-19. This table comes from immunoSEQ multiplex PCR, and its TCRdb copy is limited to in-frame clones, with some not included. The repertoire holds roughly 250,000 clones, with around 91% as singletons. Sequenced sample: PBMCs or T cells enriched from blood (not recorded which). The receptors derive from a young woman who had recovered from COVID-19.

The V call is TRBV4-1, the J call TRBJ1-4; D gene ambiguous. In germline, CDR1 is MGHRA, CDR2 YSYEKL. The CDR3 consists of 14 residues. Deletions cut 4 bases from V and 3 bases from J, with 9 bases between. The CDR3 protein is CASSPVGSNEKLFF. In DNA form, the CDR3 reads TGCGCCAGCAGCCCAGTGGGCTCTAATGAAAAACTGTTTTTT.

The chain carries TRBV19 and TRBJ1-4; D ambiguous. This CDR3 region has 14 residues. The V gene's germline CDR1 is LNHDA and CDR2 SQIVND (reference sequence). Between the trimmed V and J ends, which lost 6 bases and 8 bases, there was a span of 16 bases. CDR3: CASRRSGLGEKLFF. The CDR3 region has the DNA TGTGCCAGTAGACGGTCGGGGTTGGGGGAAAAACTGTTTTTT.

This clone has just one count. The chain joins TRBV5-1 to TRBJ2-1; maybe TRBD1 (6 bases). Trimming took 0 bases from V and 6 from J, leaving 10 bases between them. CDR3 size: 14 residues. Germline loops: CDR1 SGHRS, CDR2 YFSETQ. CDR3 in DNA: TGCGCCAGCAGCTTGGTGACAGGCCCCAATGAGCAGTTCTTC. Translation: CASSLVTGPNEQFF.

Concerning this clone: Germline is not matched at one junction end, which may reflect a read error. The chain employs TRBV30 and TRBJ2-7, with TRBD1 matching 9 bases. Germline lookup yields CDR1 GTSNPN and CDR2 SVGIG (reference sequence). CDR3 size: 12 residues. CDR3 sequence (DNA): TGTGCCTGGAGTGAGGACAGGGGCGGGTTGTGCTTC. Translated: CAWSEDRGGLCF.

The CDR3, as DNA: TGCGCCAGCAGCCCAGGGGGTATAGGGCAGCCCCAGCATTTT. Its translation: CASSPGGIGQPQHF. The chain joins TRBV5-1 to TRBJ1-5; 7 positions match TRBD1. Germline V gene lookup returns CDR1 SGHRS and CDR2 YFSETQ. The ends lost 4 bases at V and 7 bases at J; junction bases unmatched: 8. CDR3 length equals 14 residues.

The rearrangement uses TRBV19 and TRBJ1-5; the D gene is possibly TRBD1 (5 bases). The germline V gene has CDR1 LNHDA and CDR2 SQIVND (reference sequence). V lost 8 bases to trimming and J lost 0 bases, with 14 bases between them. The CDR3 runs to 15 residues. The CDR3 reads CASRTRTNSNQPQHF. In nucleotides, the CDR3 is TGTGCCAGTCGAACGAGGACAAATAGCAATCAGCCCCAGCATTTT.

CDR3 sequence (DNA): TGTGCCAGCAGCTCCAAGGCGGCTCAGCCCCAGCATTTT. Its protein product is CASSSKAAQPQHF. The chain joins TRBV7-2 to TRBJ1-5; the D is unclear. The CDR3 length is 13 residues. The V end lost 4 bases, the J end lost 6 bases, and 10 bases lay between the germline ends. From germline, CDR1 is SGHTA and CDR2 FQGNSA.

This rearrangement joins TRBV5-1 to TRBJ2-7; 7 bases match TRBD1. The CDR3 is 15 amino acids. CDR1 is SGHRS and CDR2 is YFSETQ in the germline V gene. After removal of 5 bases from V and 3 bases from J, the junction contained 11 bases not matched to a gene. The CDR3 spells CASSRNIGTDYEQYF. DNA for the CDR3: TGCGCCAGCAGTCGCAATATAGGGACAGACTACGAGCAGTACTTC.

J is TRBJ1-6 and V is TRBV6-6; TRBD1 matches at 9 bases. The CDR3 contains 17 residues. Germline V gene lookup returns CDR1 MNHNY and CDR2 SVGAGI (reference sequence). V lost 5 bases and J lost 7; bases outside the gene matches: 12. CDR3 sequence reads: CASSRKPPDRGNSPLHF. The CDR3 coding sequence is TGTGCCAGCAGTCGCAAGCCCCCGGACAGGGGCAATTCACCCCTCCACTTT.

This sequence joins TRBV7-9 and TRBJ2-7, with no clear D. There are 13 residues in the CDR3. V dropped 5 bases and J dropped 0 bases, with 8 bases sitting between them. Germline V lookup: CDR1 SEHNR, CDR2 FQNEAQ (reference sequence). The CDR3 loop reads CASSQPSSYEQYF. In DNA, the CDR3 is TGTGCCAGCAGCCAACCGAGCTCCTACGAGCAGTACTTC.

The genes are TRBV19 and TRBJ1-2; 8 positions match TRBD1. Germline V gene lookup returns CDR1 LNHDA and CDR2 SQIVND (reference sequence). This CDR3 spans 13 amino acids. Trimming removed 8 bases from V and 3 bases from J; junction bases left unmatched: 5. CDR3 in amino acids: CASGPGQDYGYTF. The CDR3 DNA is TGTGCCAGTGGTCCGGGACAGGACTATGGCTACACCTTC.

The rearrangement links TRBV6-2 or TRBV6-3 to TRBJ1-1; D gene unclear. V was pared by 4 bases and J by 6 bases, with 6 bases between. This CDR3 spans 11 amino acids. The V gene's germline CDR1 is MNHEY and CDR2 SVGEGT. The CDR3 reads CASSFRSEAFF. In DNA form, the CDR3 reads TGTGCCAGCAGTTTCCGTTCTGAAGCTTTCTTT.

The DNA for the CDR3 is TGTGCCAGTAGGCGGACTAGCGGGGCATCTAGCACAGATACGCAGTATTTT. It encodes CASRRTSGASSTDTQYF. This rearrangement joins TRBV19 to TRBJ2-3; 12 bases are a match to TRBD2. Germline values: CDR1 LNHDA, CDR2 SQIVND (reference sequence). The CDR3 runs 17 residues. V shed 6 bases and J 0 bases; nucleotides not matched to a gene: 7.

The V call is TRBV5-8, the J call TRBJ2-5; 9 positions agree with TRBD1. In germline, CDR1 is SGHTS, CDR2 YDEGEE. V lost 3 bases, J lost 4 bases, and 4 bases stayed unmatched. This CDR3 region has 14 residues. The CDR3 here is CASSSGTGSETQYF. The CDR3 DNA is TGTGCCAGCAGCTCTGGGACAGGGTCAGAGACCCAGTACTTC. The full variable domain, rest sourced from reference TRBV5-8 and TRBJ2-5, is EAGVTQSPTHLIKTRGQQATLRCSPISGHTSVYWYQQALGLGLQFLLWYDEGEERNRGNFPPRFSGRQFPNYSSELNVNALELEDSALYLCASSSGTGSETQYFGPGTRLLVL.

The chain joins TRBV28 to TRBJ1-2; D may be TRBD1 (6 bases). Per the germline V gene, CDR1 is MDHEN and CDR2 is SYDVKM. V was shortened by 5 bases and J by 4 bases, with 11 bases between the two germline ends. This CDR3 contains 13 residues. In DNA form, the CDR3 reads TGTGCCAGCAGTGTAAGGGGGGGCTATGGCTACACCTTC. Its translation: CASSVRGGYGYTF.

The CDR3 DNA reads TGTGCCAGCAGCTTAGACTCAGGGTCCTACGAAGCTTTCTTT. Its translation is CASSLDSGSYEAFF. V gene TRBV11-2 combines with J gene TRBJ1-1; a possible D gene is TRBD1 (5 bases). Trimming removed 0 bases from V and 8 bases from J, with 13 bases in between. This CDR3 has 14 amino acids. The germline gives CDR1 SGHAT, CDR2 FQNNGV.

This clone was seen a few times. V is TRBV2 and J is TRBJ1-3; D is unresolved. From germline, CDR1 is SNHLY and CDR2 FYNNEI. Trimming shortened V by 6 bases and J by 0 bases, and 18 bases separated the two germline ends. The CDR3 runs to 17 residues. In DNA, the CDR3 is TGTGCCAGCAGCGCAAATCCGAGGAGGAGCTCTGGAAACACCATATATTTT. This codes for CASSANPRRSSGNTIYF.

The J gene is TRBJ1-3, the V gene TRBV27; 8 nucleotides align to TRBD1. Germline V lookup: CDR1 MNHEY, CDR2 SMNVEV (reference sequence). The CDR3 runs 16 residues. J was trimmed by 4 bases and V by 8 bases; bases with no gene match: 13. The CDR3 DNA follows: TGTGCCAGCGCCCAACTACGGACAGGGCAAGGAAACACCATATATTTT. Translated, it gives CASAQLRTGQGNTIYF.

The chain recombines TRBV25-1 with TRBJ1-2, with a weak D call TRBD1 (5 bases). Trimming took off 6 bases at V and 0 bases at J, with 14 bases between the two ends. The CDR3 length is 15 residues. Germline V gene sequence: CDR1 MGHDK, CDR2 SYGVNS. The CDR3 loop reads CASRGEEGANYGYTF. The CDR3 DNA follows: TGTGCCAGCAGGGGGGAGGAGGGAGCTAACTATGGCTACACCTTC.